These T cell receptor beta chains were read from a single sample in a study of blood T cell repertoires in COVID-19. The table came from immunoSEQ multiplex PCR; TCRdb's copy has only in-frame clones and leaves some out. Here the sample spans 150,000 to 170,000 clones, 83% being singletons. Sequenced sample: peripheral blood. Every receptor here comes from a woman aged 55-75 years with COVID-19, enrolled during active disease. The CDR3 runs from the conserved cysteine through the conserved F or W. A D gene is named only where the DNA matches it firmly. A row's size may be missing; if present it is once, few, many or a size class.

DNA: TGCGCCAGCATCGGGACTAGCGGGGCGACCGGGGAGCTGTTTTTT; CDR3: CASIGTSGATGELFF; size: -; D: TRBD2; V: TRBV10-2; J: TRBJ2-2
DNA: TGTGCCAGCAGCTTAGCACAGGATCAGCCCCAGCATTTT; CDR3: CASSLAQDQPQHF; size: once; D: -; V: TRBV11-2; J: TRBJ1-5
DNA: TGTGCCACCAGTGGCACTATAACTACCACCGGGGAGCTGTTTTTT; CDR3: CATSGTITTTGELFF; size: -; D: -; V: TRBV24-1; J: TRBJ2-2
DNA: TGTGCCAGCAGCCAGTCCGGGAGTTCTACCTACGAGCAGTACTTC; CDR3: CASSQSGSSTYEQYF; size: once; D: -; V: TRBV4-2; J: TRBJ2-7
DNA: TGTGCCAGCAGTGAGCTCCTGGGGGGTAAAACTGAAGCTTTCTTT; CDR3: CASSELLGGKTEAFF; size: -; D: -; V: TRBV25-1; J: TRBJ1-1
DNA: TGTGCCAGTAGTAGCAGGGAAAACAATGAGCAGTTCTTC; CDR3: CASSSRENNEQFF; size: -; D: -; V: TRBV19; J: TRBJ2-1
DNA: TGTGCCAGGGGGGGGGACGGAAGAGAGACAGAGATCAATCAGCCCCAGCATTTT; CDR3: CARGGDGRETEINQPQHF; size: -; D: -; V: TRBV10-3; J: TRBJ1-5
DNA: TGTGCCAGCAGCTTCACGTCTAGCGGGACAGATACGCAGTATTTT; CDR3: CASSFTSSGTDTQYF; size: once; D: TRBD2; V: TRBV13; J: TRBJ2-3
DNA: TGTGCCAGCACAAGGGGGGGCCTCACAGATACGCAGTATTTT; CDR3: CASTRGGLTDTQYF; size: few; D: -; V: TRBV6-5; J: TRBJ2-3
DNA: TGCGCCAGCAGCCAAGTTCAGGGTGGCTACGAGCAGTACTTC; CDR3: CASSQVQGGYEQYF; size: -; D: -; V: TRBV4-1; J: TRBJ2-7